These 18 T cell receptor beta chains originate from one sample sequenced in a study of cytomegalovirus exposure and HLA in healthy donors. PCR was performed using 60 Vbeta and 13 Jbeta primers. Sequenced by immunoSEQ multiplex PCR; TCRdb stores in-frame clones only, minus some. The sample consists of 150,000 to 200,000 clones, about three quarters of them appearing once. Sample: PBMCs. These receptors all stem from a woman in her forties in good health and CMV-seronegative.

This sequence joins TRBV10-3 and TRBJ2-7; TRBD2 matches 7 bases. The trim removed 3 bases at V and 7 bases at J, leaving 12 bases unmatched. The CDR3 spans 15 residues. Germline V CDR1 and CDR2: ENHRY, SYGVKD. CDR3 DNA sequence: TGTGCCATCAGTGATGGTATGGGGGGGTCAGGGGAGCAGTACGTC. This gives the protein CAISDGMGGSGEQYV.

This clone turned up a few times. The chain recombines TRBV30 with TRBJ2-2; 7 nucleotides align to TRBD1. The CDR3 covers 15 residues. CDR1 and CDR2 (germline): GTSNPN, SVGIG (reference sequence). Losses at the gene ends were 3 bases for V and 0 bases for J; bases not matched to a gene: 4. Here the CDR3 DNA reads TGTGCCTGGAGCCCCGGACAGGCGAACACCGGGGAGCTGTTTTTT. Translating it yields CAWSPGQANTGELFF.

The chain joins TRBV18 to TRBJ2-1; a weak D match, TRBD1 (6 bases). V gave up 3 bases and J gave up 0 bases, with 12 bases separating them. Germline CDR1 reads KGHSH; CDR2 reads LQKENI. This CDR3 spans 16 amino acids. CDR3 nucleotides: TGTGCCAGCTCACCGGAGGCCAGGGGCTCCTACAATGAGCAGTTCTTC. It yields the protein CASSPEARGSYNEQFF.

The CDR3 spells CASSSRRGQSSYNEQFF. CDR3 coding DNA: TGTGCCAGCAGCAGCAGGCGGGGGCAGAGCTCCTACAATGAGCAGTTCTTC. The chain combines TRBV7-2 with TRBJ2-1, with D possibly being TRBD2 (7 bases). The V gene lost 5 bases and the J gene lost 0 bases, with 17 bases spanning the gap. The CDR3 sequence is 17 residues long. Germline V gene lookup returns CDR1 SGHTA and CDR2 FQGNSA.

With respect to this clone: Relative to the germline gene, one junction end is altered; a read error may explain this. The chain carries TRBV29-1 and TRBJ2-1; TRBD1 aligns across 7 bases. Germline CDR1 is SQVTM and CDR2 is ANQGSEA. The CDR3 contains 15 residues. The CDR3 loop is CSGEVSGGSYNEQFF. The CDR3 coding sequence is TGCAGCGGTGAAGTATCAGGGGGCTCCTACAATGAGCAGTTCTTC.

V usage is TRBV5-1 and J usage is TRBJ2-1; 7 bases align to TRBD2. V lost 4 bases to trimming and J lost 8 bases; unmatched junction nucleotides: 18. Per the germline V gene, CDR1 is SGHRS and CDR2 is YFSETQ. This CDR3 comprises 17 residues. Here the CDR3 DNA reads TGCGCCAGCAGCCCTATTCTAGCGGTGGGCTCCGGGCATGAGCAGTTCTTC. Residues: CASSPILAVGSGHEQFF.

The rearrangement uses TRBV7-9 and TRBJ2-7; the match to TRBD2 covers 7 bases. The CDR3 runs 15 residues. Germline lookup yields CDR1 SEHNR and CDR2 FQNEAQ (reference sequence). The V and J ends lost 5 bases and 2 bases, in that order; junction bases with no gene match: 9. The CDR3 sequence: CASSDLAGRTYEQYF. The CDR3 DNA sequence: TGTGCCAGCAGCGATTTAGCGGGCCGAACCTACGAGCAGTACTTC.

This rearrangement joins TRBV7-9 to TRBJ2-1; TRBD2 matches 7 bases. The CDR3 covers 14 residues. V lost 3 bases, J lost 8 bases, and 7 bases stayed unmatched. Germline CDR1 reads SEHNR; CDR2 reads FQNEAQ (reference sequence). CDR3 sequence: CASSFRRLADEQFF. CDR3 sequence (DNA): TGTGCCAGCAGCTTCCGTCGTCTAGCGGATGAGCAGTTCTTC.

This chain connects TRBV5-6 to TRBJ2-7, with D possibly being TRBD1 (6 bases). The CDR3 contains 14 residues. The V gene lost 4 bases and the J gene lost 3 bases, with 14 bases spanning the gap. Germline V lookup: CDR1 SGHDT, CDR2 YYEEEE. The CDR3 DNA sequence: TGTGCCAGCAGCAGGGTGGGGGCGCGCTACGAGCAGTACTTC. Residues: CASSRVGARYEQYF.

This chain joins TRBV6-5 and TRBJ1-2, with D perhaps TRBD1 (6 bases). Germline CDR1 and CDR2: MNHEY and SVGAGI. This CDR3 is 15 amino acids long. Trimming removed 4 bases at V and 1 base at J, with 13 bases between. The CDR3 region has the DNA TGTGCCAGCAGTTTCAGGGGTCAACATAACTATGGCTACACCTTC. This codes for CASSFRGQHNYGYTF.

This clone has more than one count but fewer than ten. The genes are TRBV6-1 and TRBJ1-2; 10 bases map to TRBD1. V lost 6 bases and J lost 7; bases outside the gene matches: 8. CDR1 and CDR2 from the germline V gene are MNHNS and SASEGT. The CDR3 extends over 14 amino acids. CDR3 coding DNA: TGTGCCAGCAGCGGGACAGGGGCCGCTCGTGGCTACACCTTC. It specifies CASSGTGAARGYTF.

V usage is TRBV19 and J usage is TRBJ2-3, with TRBD2 as a possible D gene (6 bases). The CDR3 totals 15 residues. Germline CDR1 is LNHDA and CDR2 is SQIVND (reference sequence). V gave up 7 bases and J gave up 1 base, with 15 bases separating them. The CDR3 region is CASNQAGPRTDTQYF. The CDR3 DNA is TGTGCCAGTAACCAAGCGGGCCCCCGCACAGATACGCAGTATTTT.

This clone has just one count. This chain connects TRBV5-8 to TRBJ2-3, with 11 bases identical to TRBD1. This CDR3 has 17 residues. CDR1 is SGHTS and CDR2 is YDEGEE in the germline V gene. With 4 bases clipped from V and 3 bases from J, the junction kept 10 bases outside the gene matches. The CDR3, as DNA: TGTGCCAGCAGCCGGGACAGGGGGGACGGACAGACAGATACGCAGTATTTT. This codes for CASSRDRGDGQTDTQYF.

The chain combines TRBV7-2 with TRBJ2-6; D remains unclear. The ends were cut back, 1 base at V and 0 bases at J, with 4 bases in the middle. CDR1 and CDR2 from the germline V gene are SGHTA and FQGNSA. The CDR3 runs 15 residues. The CDR3 bases are TGTGCCAGCAGCTTAGATTACTCTGGGGCCAACGTCCTGACTTTC. It encodes CASSLDYSGANVLTF.

The rearrangement joins TRBV11-2 to TRBJ2-1; 9 bases are a match to TRBD1. After removal of 4 bases from V and 7 bases from J, the junction contained 5 bases not matched to a gene. This CDR3 spans 14 amino acids. Per the germline V gene, CDR1 is SGHAT and CDR2 is FQNNGV. The CDR3: CASSSGTGRNEQFF. CDR3 nucleotides: TGTGCCAGCAGCTCGGGGACAGGGAGAAATGAGCAGTTCTTC.

The V gene is TRBV9, the J gene TRBJ2-3; maybe TRBD1 (6 bases). This CDR3 region has 15 residues. Deletions cut 3 bases from V and 2 bases from J, with 13 bases between. Germline CDR1 is SGDLS and CDR2 is YYNGEE. The CDR3 protein is CASSGSQGVTDTQYF. CDR3 sequence (DNA): TGTGCCAGCAGCGGATCACAGGGTGTCACAGATACGCAGTATTTT.

This chain connects TRBV7-2 to TRBJ2-7; D remains ambiguous. Germline-derived CDR1 and CDR2 are SGHTA and FQGNSA. The CDR3 has 15 residues. The germline V and J ends were trimmed by 2 bases and 6 bases, with 17 bases remaining between them. Here the CDR3 DNA reads TGTGCCAGCAGCTTAAGTGGTCTAGGAGCTAGCGAGCAGTACTTC. Protein sequence: CASSLSGLGASEQYF.

This CDR3 is CASGRGTVYNEQFF. The DNA of the CDR3 is TGTGCTAGTGGTCGGGGGACAGTCTACAATGAGCAGTTCTTC. The chain recombines TRBV12-5 with TRBJ2-1, with a possible D match to TRBD1 (7 bases). V was pared by 5 bases and J by 3 bases, with 11 bases between. CDR1 and CDR2 (germline): LGHNT, FRNRAP. The CDR3 length is 14 residues.